These T cell receptor beta chains were read from a single sample in a study of T cells in Graves' hyperthyroidism and ophthalmopathy. TCRdb reprocessed the multiplex PCR reads with MiXCR, giving one entry per CDR3 protein. The top ten clones hold about two fifths of a sample with approximately 510,000 distinct CDR3 sequences, around 43% of them seen once. The sequencing sample was made of peripheral blood or thyroid tissue (not recorded which). The receptors were sampled from an adult woman with Graves' disease, either hyperthyroidism or ophthalmopathy (not recorded which). The CDR3 runs from the conserved cysteine through the conserved F or W. A D gene is named only where the DNA matches it firmly. Expanded clones are given a class, and other clones once, few, many or no size at all.

V: TRBV29-1; D: -; J: TRBJ1-3; size: few; CDR3: CSVEGRSGNTIYF; DNA: TGCAGCGTTGAGGGCAGATCAGGAAACACCATATATTTT
V: TRBV29-1; D: -; J: TRBJ1-5; size: few; CDR3: CSVESGGNQPQHF; DNA: TGCAGCGTTGAATCCGGGGGTAATCAGCCCCAGCATTTT
V: TRBV6-1; D: TRBD1; J: TRBJ1-6; size: -; CDR3: CASSEIVQGGYNSPLHF; DNA: TGTGCCAGCAGTGAAATAGTACAGGGGGGGTATAATTCACCCCTCCACTTT
V: TRBV29-1; D: -; J: TRBJ2-7; size: -; CDR3: CSVERVPGRGIDEQYF; DNA: TGCAGCGTTGAAAGGGTCCCCGGGAGAGGTATCGACGAGCAGTACTTC
V: TRBV24-1; D: -; J: TRBJ2-5; size: few; CDR3: CATSDLLRGQETQYF; DNA: TGTGCCACCAGTGATTTGCTTCGGGGGCAAGAGACCCAGTACTTC
V: TRBV5-8; D: -; J: TRBJ2-2; size: -; CDR3: CASSRKTGSELFF; DNA: TGCGCCAGCAGCCGAAAGACGGGTAGTGAGCTGTTTTTT
V: TRBV7-2; D: TRBD2; J: TRBJ2-7; size: many; CDR3: CASSLGLAGETYEQYF; DNA: TGTGCCAGCAGCTTAGGGCTAGCGGGGGAGACTTACGAGCAGTACTTC
V: TRBV10-3; D: TRBD1; J: TRBJ1-1; size: -; CDR3: CAISDGQGADTEAFF; DNA: TGTGCCATCAGTGATGGACAGGGGGCCGACACTGAAGCTTTCTTT
V: TRBV2; D: TRBD1; J: TRBJ1-2; size: -; CDR3: CASRPDRANGYTF; DNA: TGTGCCAGCAGACCCGACAGGGCCAATGGCTACACCTTC
V: TRBV10-3; D: -; J: TRBJ1-3; size: -; CDR3: CATARGGASGNTIYF; DNA: TGTGCCACCGCACGCGGGGGGGCGTCTGGAAACACCATATATTTT
V: TRBV20-1; D: TRBD1; J: TRBJ1-5; size: many; CDR3: CSARGQGWNQPQHF; DNA: TGCAGTGCTCGAGGACAGGGGTGGAATCAGCCCCAGCATTTT
V: TRBV20-1; D: -; J: TRBJ2-7; size: many; CDR3: CSAETPADEQYF; DNA: TGCAGTGCTGAAACTCCTGCCGACGAGCAGTACTTC
V: TRBV5-1; D: -; J: TRBJ1-5; size: many; CDR3: CASSPEGGGNQPQHF; DNA: TGCGCCAGCAGCCCCGAGGGGGGAGGCAATCAGCCCCAGCATTTT
V: TRBV11-2; D: TRBD1; J: TRBJ2-5; size: -; CDR3: CASSFAGGYQETQYF; DNA: TGTGCCAGCAGCTTTGCAGGGGGATACCAAGAGACCCAGTACTTC
V: TRBV29-1; D: -; J: TRBJ1-5; size: -; CDR3: CSVELGGSGSQPQHF; DNA: TGCAGCGTTGAACTGGGGGGCTCTGGCAGTCAGCCCCAGCATTTT
V: TRBV9; D: -; J: TRBJ2-2; size: few; CDR3: CASSVAWRNTGELFF; DNA: TGTGCCAGCAGCGTAGCATGGCGGAACACCGGGGAGCTGTTTTTT
V: TRBV10-3; D: -; J: TRBJ1-2; size: few; CDR3: CAISAGYGYTF; DNA: TGTGCCATCAGTGCGGGGTACGGGTACACCTTC
V: TRBV29-1; D: -; J: TRBJ2-5; size: few; CDR3: CSGQTPGETQYF; DNA: TGCAGCGGACAGACGCCGGGGGAGACCCAGTACTTC
V: TRBV20-1; D: -; J: TRBJ2-5; size: many; CDR3: CSARDLQGRRETQYF; DNA: TGCAGTGCTAGAGATCTGCAGGGGCGCCGGGAGACCCAGTACTTC
V: TRBV27; D: TRBD1; J: TRBJ1-6; size: many; CDR3: CASSPEQGVSPLHF; DNA: TGTGCCAGCAGTCCAGAACAGGGGGTCTCACCCCTCCACTTT
V: TRBV2; D: TRBD1; J: TRBJ1-3; size: -; CDR3: CAMTGDKNTIYF; DNA: TGTGCCATGACAGGGGACAAAAACACCATATATTTT
V: TRBV24-1; D: -; J: TRBJ1-2; size: -; CDR3: CATRPLDSNYGYTF; DNA: TGTGCCACCAGACCCCTGGACAGCAACTATGGCTACACCTTC